What follows are 16 T cell receptor beta chains derived from one specimen sequenced in a study of sequential checkpoint blockade in melanoma. Clones were read by immunoSEQ multiplex PCR, and TCRdb kept only the in-frame ones, dropping some. The table lists 27,000 or so clones, roughly 73% of them singletons. Treatment meaning: randomized to nivolumab then ipilimumab (arm A) or the reverse (arm B). The specimen comprised CD8+ T cells sorted from blood (inferred from file names), sampled from a patient given nivolumab and ipilimumab in sequence. All receptors derive from a human donor with melanoma.

This clone has just a few counts. This chain connects TRBV19 to TRBJ1-5; D gene ambiguous. Trimming took off 10 bases at V and 6 bases at J, with 13 bases between the two ends. The CDR3 sequence is 12 residues long. CDR1 is LNHDA and CDR2 is SQIVND in the germline V gene (reference sequence). The CDR3 reads CATMEGGQPQHF. In DNA form, the CDR3 reads TGTGCCACCATGGAAGGCGGTCAGCCCCAGCATTTT.

The CDR3 loop is CASSVVQGGDEAFF. The CDR3 nucleotides are TGTGCCAGCAGCGTAGTGCAAGGAGGGGATGAAGCTTTCTTT. The chain is built from TRBV9 and TRBJ1-1, with D tentatively TRBD1 (5 bases). The V end was cut by 0 bases, the J end by 7 bases, with 13 bases between. The CDR3 runs to 14 residues. CDR1 is SGDLS, CDR2 YYNGEE, per germline.

The chain recombines TRBV4-2 with TRBJ2-3, with 8 bases that match TRBD2. Trimming took 6 bases from V and 0 from J; bases not matched to a gene: 11. The CDR3 is 17 residues long. The germline V gene has CDR1 LGHNA and CDR2 YNFKEQ. CDR3 sequence reads: CASSFGGATLSTDTQYF. CDR3 DNA: TGTGCCAGCAGTTTCGGGGGGGCTACCCTTAGCACAGATACGCAGTATTTT.

This clone has more than one count but fewer than ten. The sample carries other DNA sequences with the same CDR3. V usage is TRBV2 and J usage is TRBJ2-1, with TRBD2 matching over 9 bases. The CDR3 consists of 15 residues. The germline CDR1 and CDR2 sequences are SNHLY and FYNNEI. Trimming removed 7 bases from V and 6 bases from J; junction bases left unmatched: 10. CDR3 residues: CASIPFSGRGNEQFF. The CDR3 nucleotides are TGTGCCAGCATCCCATTTAGCGGGAGAGGCAATGAGCAGTTCTTC.

The chain carries TRBV15 and TRBJ2-5, with TRBD1 identical over 9 bases. The germline V gene has CDR1 LNHNV and CDR2 YYDKDF (reference sequence). V shed 4 bases and J 5 bases; nucleotides not matched to a gene: 8. The length of the CDR3 is 15 residues. CDR3 DNA: TGTGCCACCAGCACCGGGACAGGGTTGGAGGAGACCCAGTACTTC. The encoded protein is CATSTGTGLEETQYF.

This clone was seen only a few times. V and J are TRBV4-2 and TRBJ1-2; a weak D match, TRBD1 (6 bases). Looked up from germline, CDR1 is LGHNA and CDR2 is YNFKEQ. The CDR3 contains 15 residues. Deletions cut 4 bases from V and 4 bases from J, with 16 bases between. The CDR3 loop is CASSPAPQGGYGYTF. As DNA, the CDR3 is TGTGCCAGCAGCCCCGCCCCACAGGGCGGCTATGGCTACACCTTC.

The chain couples TRBV5-4 to TRBJ2-7, with 9 bases identical to TRBD1. After removal of 3 bases from V and 7 bases from J, the junction contained 8 bases not matched to a gene. This CDR3 is 14 amino acids long. In germline, CDR1 is SGHNT, CDR2 YYREEE (reference sequence). In DNA, the CDR3 is TGTGCCAGCAGCTCCCGGACAGGGGTGAGGGAGCAGTACTTC. Its protein product is CASSSRTGVREQYF.

The chain has TRBV6-4 and TRBJ2-3; the match to TRBD2 covers 11 bases. The germline CDR1 and CDR2 sequences are MRHNA and SNTAGT. The CDR3 extends over 16 amino acids. Trimming cost V 4 bases and J 4 bases; bases outside gene matches: 7. This CDR3 reads CASSGPPSGGPDTQYF. DNA of the CDR3: TGTGCCAGCAGTGGCCCCCCTAGCGGGGGGCCAGATACGCAGTATTTT.

This clone was observed a single time. This rearrangement joins TRBV7-3 to TRBJ2-7; a weak D match, TRBD1 (5 bases). CDR1 is SGHTA and CDR2 is FQGTGA in the germline V gene. This CDR3 has 13 residues. V was trimmed by 8 bases and J by 3 bases, leaving 14 bases between them. As DNA, the CDR3 is TGTGCCAGCCCCACCAGGGAAGTCTACGAGCAGTACTTC. This translates into CASPTREVYEQYF.

The chain is built from TRBV7-2 and TRBJ1-2; the D is unclear. Germline V CDR1 and CDR2: SGHTA, FQGNSA. V lost 5 bases to trimming and J lost 0 bases, with 10 bases between them. The CDR3 has 14 residues. CDR3 region: CASSPGGSNYGYTF. The CDR3 DNA is TGTGCCAGCAGCCCCGGAGGGTCTAACTATGGCTACACCTTC.

The CDR3 sequence is CASSQVTGMNTQYF. CDR3 bases: TGTGCCAGCAGCCAAGTAACGGGGATGAATACGCAGTATTTT. The rearrangement links TRBV7-9 to TRBJ2-3; D perhaps matches TRBD2 (5 bases). In germline, CDR1 is SEHNR, CDR2 FQNEAQ (reference sequence). Trimming took 5 bases from V and 7 from J, leaving 16 bases between them. The CDR3 contains 14 residues.

This sequence joins TRBV7-9 and TRBJ1-1, with TRBD1 as a possible D gene (5 bases). The germline V gene encodes CDR1 SEHNR and CDR2 FQNEAQ (reference sequence). Trimming took off 2 bases at V and 7 bases at J, with 11 bases between the two ends. The CDR3 is made up of 13 amino acids. CDR3 DNA: TGTGCCAGCAGCTTAAGGCGGGGGTTTGAAGCTTTCTTT. Encoded protein: CASSLRRGFEAFF.

This chain connects TRBV5-5 to TRBJ2-1, with 13 positions matching TRBD2. Trimming took 4 bases from V and 3 from J; bases not matched to a gene: 1. From germline, CDR1 is SGHKS and CDR2 YYEKEE (reference sequence). The CDR3 spans 15 residues. CDR3 DNA sequence: TGTGCCAGCAGCACTAGCGGGGGGGGCTACAATGAGCAGTTCTTC. Translating it yields CASSTSGGGYNEQFF. The variable domain in full, completed from reference TRBV5-5 and TRBJ2-1, reads DAGVTQSPTHLIKTRGQQVTLRCSPISGHKSVSWYQQVLGQGPQFIFQYYEKEERGRGNFPDRFSARQFPNYSSELNVNALLLGDSALYLCASSTSGGGYNEQFFGPGTRLTVL.

The genes are TRBV7-9 and TRBJ2-7, with a possible D match to TRBD2 (5 bases). This CDR3 has 14 amino acids. CDR1 is SEHNR and CDR2 is FQNEAQ in the germline V gene (reference sequence). With 5 bases removed from V and 5 bases from J, the gap between germline ends came to 16 bases. The CDR3 loop reads CASSPPRGSDEQYF. In DNA, the CDR3 is TGTGCCAGCAGCCCCCCCCGGGGTAGCGACGAGCAGTACTTC.

This chain links TRBV5-4 with TRBJ1-5, with a weak D call TRBD1 (6 bases). Trimming cost V 5 bases and J 0 bases, with 21 bases left between them. The CDR3 length is 18 residues. Germline V CDR1 and CDR2: SGHNT, YYREEE (reference sequence). The CDR3 reads CASRSRGFSFYSNQPQHF. The CDR3, as DNA: TGTGCCAGCAGATCCAGGGGTTTCTCCTTCTATAGCAATCAGCCCCAGCATTTT.

This clone was seen just once. The chain employs TRBV4-2 and TRBJ2-7, with a tentative D call TRBD2 (5 bases). V was trimmed by 6 bases and J by 7 bases, leaving 16 bases between them. The germline V gene encodes CDR1 LGHNA and CDR2 YNFKEQ. This CDR3 is 13 amino acids long. The CDR3 reads CASSPGIGWEQYF. CDR3 nucleotides: TGTGCCAGCAGTCCGGGGATCGGGTGGGAGCAGTACTTC.